This T cell receptor (beta chain) was recovered during a study of shared clonotypes between healthy human individuals. Clones were sequenced by immunoSEQ multiplex PCR, and TCRdb holds only the in-frame ones, with some missing. The data show around 690,000 clones, around 90% seen once. As for this clone: Its target is unknown.

Study-level points and caveats: Since donors were few, the genetic and exposure-history diversity represented was limited. Non-shared clonotypes had lower generation probabilities than those shared by all four donors. Donor clonotype sharing was expected to depend on sequencing depth.

This CDR3 has 16 amino acids. Sequenced input: memory CD8+ T cells from PBMCs. Subset indicated: CD45RO+ cells pooled with CCR7-negative TemRA cells. The clonotype comes from a man between 18 and 35 years old in good health. Some clones in this sample may be carry-over from other donors' samples. V usage is TRBV21-1 and J usage is TRBJ2-3. TRBV21-1 is reported as a pseudogene. The CDR3 region has the DNA TGTGCCAGCAGCACCAGACTAGGGGGGTCGGCAGATACGCAGTATTTT. It yields the protein CASSTRLGGSADTQYF.